This T cell receptor beta chain was documented in a study of T cell responses to AZD1222 COVID-19 vaccine. General study findings and limits: Per reports, nearly half of all spike-specific TCRs target regions that are unmutated in variants. Spike was spanned by vaccine-associated CD4 TCRs, which were dominant at 160-218 and 743-854. Clonal diversity was possibly underestimated; the donors were predominantly white British and more often female. Of the AZD1222 recipients, only 5 or 6 were seropositive at baseline.

Here immunoSEQ multiplex PCR was the method, and the copy in TCRdb shows in-frame clones only, minus some. The table has some 170,000 clones, 90% to 95% seen once. A remark on this clone: The antigen is not known.

The germline V and J ends were trimmed by 7 bases and 2 bases, with 13 bases remaining between them. This CDR3 has 13 amino acids. The origin of this receptor is an adult in good health. The chain couples TRBV5-3 to TRBJ2-7; D remains ambiguous. TRBV5-3 is classed as an ORF, of uncertain function. The sample in question was peripheral blood, obtained on day 0 of MenACWY control vaccination. CDR3 sequence (DNA): TGTGCCAGATTTGGGATATCCCCCTACGAGCAGTACTTC. Its translation is CARFGISPYEQYF.